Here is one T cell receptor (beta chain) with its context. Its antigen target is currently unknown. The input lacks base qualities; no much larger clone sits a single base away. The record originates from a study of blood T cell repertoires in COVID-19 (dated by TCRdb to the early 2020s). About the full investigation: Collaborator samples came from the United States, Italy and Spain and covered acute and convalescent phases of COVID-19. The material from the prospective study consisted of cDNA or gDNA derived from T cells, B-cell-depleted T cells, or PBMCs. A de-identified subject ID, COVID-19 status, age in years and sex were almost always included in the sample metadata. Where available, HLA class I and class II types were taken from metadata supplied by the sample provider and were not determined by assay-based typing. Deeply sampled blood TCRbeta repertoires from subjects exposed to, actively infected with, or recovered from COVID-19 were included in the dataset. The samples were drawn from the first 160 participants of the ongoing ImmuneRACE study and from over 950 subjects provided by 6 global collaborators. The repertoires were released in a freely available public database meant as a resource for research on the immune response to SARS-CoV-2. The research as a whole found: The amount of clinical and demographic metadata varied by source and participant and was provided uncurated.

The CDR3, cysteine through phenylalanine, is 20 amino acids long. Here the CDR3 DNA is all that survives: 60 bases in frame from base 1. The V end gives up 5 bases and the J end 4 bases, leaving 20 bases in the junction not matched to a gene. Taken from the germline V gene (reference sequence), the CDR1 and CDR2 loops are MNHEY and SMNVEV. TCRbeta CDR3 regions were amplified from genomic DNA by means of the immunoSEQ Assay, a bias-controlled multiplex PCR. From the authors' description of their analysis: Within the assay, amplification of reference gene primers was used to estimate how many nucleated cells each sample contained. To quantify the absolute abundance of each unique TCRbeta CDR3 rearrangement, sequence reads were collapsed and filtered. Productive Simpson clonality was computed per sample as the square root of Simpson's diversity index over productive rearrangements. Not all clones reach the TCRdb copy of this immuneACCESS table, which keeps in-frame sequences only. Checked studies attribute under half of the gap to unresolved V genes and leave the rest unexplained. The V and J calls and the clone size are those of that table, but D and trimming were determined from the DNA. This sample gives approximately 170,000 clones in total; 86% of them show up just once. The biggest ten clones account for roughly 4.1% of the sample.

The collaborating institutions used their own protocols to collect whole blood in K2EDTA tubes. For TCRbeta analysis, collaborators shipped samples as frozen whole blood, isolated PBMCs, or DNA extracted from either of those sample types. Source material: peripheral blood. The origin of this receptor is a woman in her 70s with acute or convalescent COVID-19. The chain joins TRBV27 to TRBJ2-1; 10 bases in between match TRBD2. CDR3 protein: CASSPRGPSGSRTPYNEQFF. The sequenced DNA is TGTGCCAGCAGTCCCCGGGGGCCTAGCGGGAGTCGGACCCCTTACAATGAGCAGTTCTTC.